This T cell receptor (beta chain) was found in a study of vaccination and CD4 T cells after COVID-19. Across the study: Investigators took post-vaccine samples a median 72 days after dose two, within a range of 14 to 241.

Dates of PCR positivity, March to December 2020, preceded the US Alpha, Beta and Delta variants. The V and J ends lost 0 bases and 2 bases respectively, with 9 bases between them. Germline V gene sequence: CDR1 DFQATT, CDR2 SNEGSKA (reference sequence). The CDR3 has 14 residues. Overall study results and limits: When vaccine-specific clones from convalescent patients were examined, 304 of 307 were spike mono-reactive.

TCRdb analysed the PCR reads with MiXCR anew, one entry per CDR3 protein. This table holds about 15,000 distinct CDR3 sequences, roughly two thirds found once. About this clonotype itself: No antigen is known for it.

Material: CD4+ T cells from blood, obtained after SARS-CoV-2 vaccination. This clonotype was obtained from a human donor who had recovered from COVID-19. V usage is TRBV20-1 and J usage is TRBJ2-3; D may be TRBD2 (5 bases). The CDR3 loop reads CSARELATTDTQYF. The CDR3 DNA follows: TGCAGTGCTAGAGAGCTAGCTACCACAGATACGCAGTATTTT.